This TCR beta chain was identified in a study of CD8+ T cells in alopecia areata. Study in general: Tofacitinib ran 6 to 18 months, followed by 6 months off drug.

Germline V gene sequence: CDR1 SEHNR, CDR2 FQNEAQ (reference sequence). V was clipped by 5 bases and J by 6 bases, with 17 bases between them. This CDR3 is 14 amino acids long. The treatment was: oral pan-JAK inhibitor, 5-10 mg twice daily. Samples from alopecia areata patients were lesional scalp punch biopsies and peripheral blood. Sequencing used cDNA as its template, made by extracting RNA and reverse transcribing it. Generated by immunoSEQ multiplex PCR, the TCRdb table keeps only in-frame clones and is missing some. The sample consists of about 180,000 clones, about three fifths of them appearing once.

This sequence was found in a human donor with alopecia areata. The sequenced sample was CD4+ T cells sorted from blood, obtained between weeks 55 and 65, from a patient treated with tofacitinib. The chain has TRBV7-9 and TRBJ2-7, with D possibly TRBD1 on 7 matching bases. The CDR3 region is CASSPTSGGREQYF. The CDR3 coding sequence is TGTGCCAGCAGCCCAACCTCAGGGGGGCGCGAGCAGTACTTC.